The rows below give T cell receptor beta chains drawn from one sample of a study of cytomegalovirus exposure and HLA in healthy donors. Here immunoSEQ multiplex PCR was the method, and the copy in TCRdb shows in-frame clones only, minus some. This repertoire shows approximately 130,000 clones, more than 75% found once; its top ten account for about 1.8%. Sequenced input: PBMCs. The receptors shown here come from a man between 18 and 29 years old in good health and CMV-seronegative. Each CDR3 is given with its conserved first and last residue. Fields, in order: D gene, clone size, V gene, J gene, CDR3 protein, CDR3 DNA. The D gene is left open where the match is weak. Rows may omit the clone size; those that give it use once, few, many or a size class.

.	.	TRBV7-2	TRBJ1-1	CASSPRGAGSTEAFF	TGTGCCAGCAGCCCCCGCGGGGCCGGTAGCACTGAAGCTTTCTTT
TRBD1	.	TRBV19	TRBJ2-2	CASSMTTGWAGELFF	TGTGCCAGTAGTATGACGACAGGGTGGGCCGGGGAGCTGTTTTTT
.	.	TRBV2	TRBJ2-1	CASSLQDPYNEQFF	TGTGCCAGCAGTCTACAGGACCCGTACAATGAGCAGTTCTTC
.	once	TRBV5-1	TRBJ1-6	CASRPTTGSSYNSPLHF	TGCGCCAGCAGACCCACCACGGGGAGCTCCTATAATTCACCCCTCCACTTT
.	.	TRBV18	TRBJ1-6	CASSPTGQSPLHF	TGTGCCAGCTCACCAACGGGTCAATCACCCCTCCACTTT
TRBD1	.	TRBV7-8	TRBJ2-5	CASSLSSGTGGRGEQYF	TGTGCCAGCAGCTTAAGTTCCGGGACAGGGGGCAGGGGGGAGCAGTACTTC
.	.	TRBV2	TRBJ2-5	CASRETRQETQYF	TGTGCCAGCAGAGAGACTCGACAAGAGACCCAGTACTTC
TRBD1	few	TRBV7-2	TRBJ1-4	CASSRRQGNEKLFF	TGTGCCAGCAGTCGCCGACAGGGTAATGAAAAACTGTTTTTT
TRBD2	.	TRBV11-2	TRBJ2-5	CASNPLAEGETQYF	TGTGCCAGCAACCCGCTAGCGGAGGGGGAGACCCAGTACTTC
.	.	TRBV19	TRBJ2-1	CASSIGVENEQFF	TGTGCCAGTAGTATAGGAGTGGAGAATGAGCAGTTCTTC
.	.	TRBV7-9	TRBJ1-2	CASSLSDNANYGYTF	TGTGCCAGCAGCTTATCCGACAACGCTAACTATGGCTACACCTTC
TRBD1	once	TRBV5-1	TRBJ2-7	CASSWDSASSYEQYF	TGCGCCAGCAGCTGGGACAGTGCAAGTTCCTACGAGCAGTACTTC